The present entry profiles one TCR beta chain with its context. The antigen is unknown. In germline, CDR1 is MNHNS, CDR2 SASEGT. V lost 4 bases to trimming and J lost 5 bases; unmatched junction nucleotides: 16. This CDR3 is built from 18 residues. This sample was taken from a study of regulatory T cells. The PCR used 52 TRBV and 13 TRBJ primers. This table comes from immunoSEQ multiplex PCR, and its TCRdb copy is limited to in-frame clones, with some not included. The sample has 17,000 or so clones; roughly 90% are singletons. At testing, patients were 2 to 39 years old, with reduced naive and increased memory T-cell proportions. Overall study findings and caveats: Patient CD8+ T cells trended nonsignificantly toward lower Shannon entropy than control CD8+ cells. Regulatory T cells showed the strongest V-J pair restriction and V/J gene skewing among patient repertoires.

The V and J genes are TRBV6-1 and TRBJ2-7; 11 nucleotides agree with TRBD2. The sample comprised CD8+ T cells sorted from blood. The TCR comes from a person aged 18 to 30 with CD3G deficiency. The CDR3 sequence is CASSANSGTSGVPHEQYF. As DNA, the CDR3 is TGTGCCAGCAGTGCTAATTCCGGGACTAGCGGCGTCCCCCACGAGCAGTACTTC.